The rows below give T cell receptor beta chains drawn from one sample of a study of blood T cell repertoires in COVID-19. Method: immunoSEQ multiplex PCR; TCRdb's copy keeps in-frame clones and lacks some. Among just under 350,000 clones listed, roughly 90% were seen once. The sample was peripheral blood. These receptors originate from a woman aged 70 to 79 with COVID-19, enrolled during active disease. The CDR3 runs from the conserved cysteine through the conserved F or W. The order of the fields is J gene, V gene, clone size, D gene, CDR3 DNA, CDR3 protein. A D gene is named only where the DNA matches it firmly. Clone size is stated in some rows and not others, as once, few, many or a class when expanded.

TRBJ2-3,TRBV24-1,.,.,TGTGCCACCAGTGATCCGCGGGACGTGGATACGCAGTATTTT,CATSDPRDVDTQYF
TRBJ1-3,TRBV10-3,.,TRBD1,TGTGCCATCAGTTCAGGGGGTTTCTCTGGAAACACCATATATTTT,CAISSGGFSGNTIYF
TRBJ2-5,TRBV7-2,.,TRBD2,TGTGCCAGCAGCTTAGCTTCTGCGGGGGGGAACCAAGAGACCCAGTACTTC,CASSLASAGGNQETQYF
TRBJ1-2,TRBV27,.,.,TGTGCCAGCAGTTTCGTTTCGATTGGGGCTGACTATGGCTACACCTTC,CASSFVSIGADYGYTF
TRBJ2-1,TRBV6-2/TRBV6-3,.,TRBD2,TGTGCCAGCAGTACACCGAGCGGGGGGACCTACAATGAGCAGTTCTTC,CASSTPSGGTYNEQFF
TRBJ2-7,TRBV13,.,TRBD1,TGTGCCAGCAGCTCAAGGGACAGGGTTGAGCCCTCCTACGAGCAGTACTTC,CASSSRDRVEPSYEQYF
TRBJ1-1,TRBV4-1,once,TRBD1,TGCGCCAGCAGCCCGCGGACAGGGATGAACACTGAAGCTTTCTTT,CASSPRTGMNTEAFF
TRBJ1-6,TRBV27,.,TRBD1,TGTGCCAGCAGTGACGGGACAGGGGAATCACCCCTCCACTTT,CASSDGTGESPLHF
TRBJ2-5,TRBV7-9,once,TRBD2,TGTGCCAGCAGCTCGGGGGGTCAAGAGACCCAGTACTTC,CASSSGGQETQYF
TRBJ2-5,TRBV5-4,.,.,TGTGCCAGCAGCTTGGAGCCAGGGGTTAAACAAGAGACCCAGTACTTC,CASSLEPGVKQETQYF
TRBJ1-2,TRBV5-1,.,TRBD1,TGCGCCAGCCGACAGGGGGAAGGCTATGGCTACACCTTC,CASRQGEGYGYTF
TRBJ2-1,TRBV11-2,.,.,TGTGCCAGCAGCTTCCGACAGTACAATGAGCAGTTCTTC,CASSFRQYNEQFF
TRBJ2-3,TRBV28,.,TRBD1,TGTGCCAGCAGTCCAGGGACAGGGTCCGTAGATACGCAGTATTTT,CASSPGTGSVDTQYF
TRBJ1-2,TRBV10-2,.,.,TGCGCCAGCAGTGCTGGGGGAGGCTATGGCTACACCTTC,CASSAGGGYGYTF
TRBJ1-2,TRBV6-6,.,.,TGTGCCAGCAGAACTCGTGATGGCTACACCTTC,CASRTRDGYTF
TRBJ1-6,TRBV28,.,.,TGTGCCAGCAGACTCCCGCAGGGATCCCTTAATTCACCCCTCCACTTT,CASRLPQGSLNSPLHF
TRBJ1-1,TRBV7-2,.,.,TGTGCCAGCAGCCATGCAACAGTGAACACTGAAGCTTTCTTT,CASSHATVNTEAFF
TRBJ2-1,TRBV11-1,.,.,TGTGCCAGCAGCTTTCCGCCAGTCCCTCGGGACAATGAGCAGTTCTTC,CASSFPPVPRDNEQFF
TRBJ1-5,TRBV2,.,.,TGTGCCAGCAGTGACCGGAATCAGCCCCAGCATTTT,CASSDRNQPQHF
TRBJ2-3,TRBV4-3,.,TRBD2,TGCGCCAGCAGCCAAGCACCAGCGGGGGGGCCGGGCACAGATACGCAGTATTTT,CASSQAPAGGPGTDTQYF
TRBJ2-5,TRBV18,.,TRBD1,TGTGCCAGCTCACCCTTACAGGGGGCGACGGAGACCCAGTACTTC,CASSPLQGATETQYF
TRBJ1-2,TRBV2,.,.,TGTGCCAGCAGTGTTCAGGGGCAAGACTATGGCTACACCTTC,CASSVQGQDYGYTF
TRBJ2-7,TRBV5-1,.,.,TGCGCCAGCAGCAGCCGGGAAACTATCGTGGACGAGCAGTACTTC,CASSSRETIVDEQYF
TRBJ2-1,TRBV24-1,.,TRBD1,TGTGCCACCAGTGATTTAACAGGGGGTTCCTACAATGAGCAGTTCTTC,CATSDLTGGSYNEQFF
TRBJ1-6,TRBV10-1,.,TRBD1,TGCGCCAGCTCGGGTACAGGGGATTCACCCCTCCACTTT,CASSGTGDSPLHF
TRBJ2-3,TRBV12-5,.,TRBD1,TGTGCTAGTGGTTTGCGGACAGGGGGCACAGATACGCAGTATTTT,CASGLRTGGTDTQYF
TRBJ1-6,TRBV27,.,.,TGTGCCAGCAGTTTATTAACAGGACCATATAATTCACCCCTCCACTTT,CASSLLTGPYNSPLHF
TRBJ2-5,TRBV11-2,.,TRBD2,TGTGCCAGCAGCTCTAGCGGGGGGGACCAAGAGACCCAGTACTTC,CASSSSGGDQETQYF
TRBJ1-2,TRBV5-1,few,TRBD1,TGCGCCAGCAGCCGAACAGGGGACTATGGCTACACCTTC,CASSRTGDYGYTF
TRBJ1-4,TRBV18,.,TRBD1,TGTGCCAGCTCTCGGACAGGGGGATTTAATGAAAAACTGTTTTTT,CASSRTGGFNEKLFF
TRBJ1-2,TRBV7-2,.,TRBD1,TGTGCCAGCAGCTTAGATGTAGGGGGCGATGGCTACACCTTC,CASSLDVGGDGYTF
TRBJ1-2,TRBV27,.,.,TGTGCCAGCAGTTACACCGGGAGAAACTATGGCTACACCTTC,CASSYTGRNYGYTF
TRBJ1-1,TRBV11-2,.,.,TGTGCCAGCAGCTTATCCGGGACAAACACTGAAGCTTTCTTT,CASSLSGTNTEAFF
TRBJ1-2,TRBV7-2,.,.,TGTGCCAGCAGCGTAACCGCCCCCGGCTATGGCTACACCTTC,CASSVTAPGYGYTF
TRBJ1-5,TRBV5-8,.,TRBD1,TGTGCCAGCGAGGGACAGCAAAATCAGCCCCAGCATTTT,CASEGQQNQPQHF
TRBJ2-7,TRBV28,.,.,TGTGCCCCCGGTGGGGGGGGCTTAATGCGCGAGCAGTACTTC,CAPGGGGLMREQYF
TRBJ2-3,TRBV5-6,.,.,TGTGCCAGCAGCTCCCTGCGGAGGGAATCGGGTACAGATACGCAGTATTTT,CASSSLRRESGTDTQYF
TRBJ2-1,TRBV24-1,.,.,TGTGCCACCAGTGATCCGGGGACTGAGAATGAGCAGTTCTTC,CATSDPGTENEQFF
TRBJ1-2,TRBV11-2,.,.,TGTGCCAGCAGCCAAGGACAGTGGGCTGGGGGCTACACCTTC,CASSQGQWAGGYTF
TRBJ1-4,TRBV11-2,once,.,TGTGCCAGCAGCTTCTCTTGGAACGGAGATGAAAAACTGTTTTTT,CASSFSWNGDEKLFF
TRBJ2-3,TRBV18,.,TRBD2,TGTGCCAGCTCACTAGGGACTAGCGGGGGCTTGGCAGATACGCAGTATTTT,CASSLGTSGGLADTQYF
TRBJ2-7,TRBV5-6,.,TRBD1,TGTGCCAGCAGTCCCGGGACAGGGGGCTACGAGCAGTACTTC,CASSPGTGGYEQYF
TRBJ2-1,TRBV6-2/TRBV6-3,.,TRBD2,TGTGCCAGCAGTTACCAAGGACTAGTGAATGAGCAGTTCTTC,CASSYQGLVNEQFF
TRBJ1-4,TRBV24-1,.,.,TGTGCCACCAGTGGGGCTTTTCTCCTTGGAAAACTGTTTTTT,CATSGAFLLGKLFF
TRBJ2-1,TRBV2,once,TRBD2,TGTGCCAGCCTAGCGGGGAGTGAGCAGTTCTTC,CASLAGSEQFF